Following are 10 T cell receptor beta chains from one sample sequenced in a study of post-analysis software for immune sequencing data. Findings and limits, study-wide: In patients, TRBV5-6, TRBV5-1 and TRBV20-1 belonged to five TRBV segments found more frequently than in controls.

The TCR beta cDNA libraries carried unique molecular identifiers. TCRdb ran MiXCR on the PCR reads and lists one entry per CDR3 protein. Counted here are approximately 770,000 distinct CDR3 sequences, about half occurring once; the ten biggest clones make up 4.9%. No cognate antigen is known for these TCRs. What was sequenced was blood. The receptors come from a girl aged 10-17 years with multiple sclerosis.

The chain recombines TRBV27 with TRBJ2-7; 7 bases match TRBD1. The V segment lost 3 bases and the J segment 6 bases; nucleotides outside the gene matches: 14. Germline V lookup: CDR1 MNHEY, CDR2 SMNVEV (reference sequence). The CDR3 runs to 16 residues. CDR3 nucleotides: TGTGCCAGCAGTTTCCTCGGAAGACAGGGTTCGGGCGAGCAGTACTTC. The encoded protein is CASSFLGRQGSGEQYF.

The chain has TRBV7-9 and TRBJ1-2, with no clear D. Germline loops: CDR1 SEHNR, CDR2 FQNEAQ (reference sequence). The V gene lost 5 bases and the J gene lost 6 bases, with 10 bases spanning the gap. There are 12 residues in the CDR3. The CDR3, as DNA: TGTGCCAGCAGCCCACCGTCGGATGGCTACACCTTC. Translating gives CASSPPSDGYTF.

As for this clonotype: Relative to the germline gene, one junction end is altered; a read error may explain this. This chain links TRBV29-1 with TRBJ2-3, with D possibly matching TRBD2 (6 bases). Per the germline V gene, CDR1 is SQVTM and CDR2 is ANQGSEA. This CDR3 spans 15 amino acids. The CDR3 sequence is CTTGGGPTATGTQYF. The CDR3 DNA follows: TGCACCACAGGAGGAGGGCCAACGGCAACAGGTACGCAGTATTTT.

The chain has TRBV28 and TRBJ1-2; D perhaps matches TRBD1 (5 bases). Between the trimmed V and J ends, which lost 3 bases and 3 bases, there was a span of 8 bases. The CDR3 covers 13 residues. Germline loops: CDR1 MDHEN, CDR2 SYDVKM. The CDR3 DNA follows: TGTGCCAGCAGTTTGATGACAGACTATGGCTACACCTTC. This sequence encodes CASSLMTDYGYTF.

This sequence joins TRBV7-2 and TRBJ2-1, with 7 bases aligning to TRBD2. The J call may be wrong; the DNA end is better matched by TRBJ2-7. The germline CDR1 and CDR2 sequences are SGHTA and FQGNSA. The CDR3 spans 15 residues. The CDR3 here is CASSSAPWEGYEQYF. As DNA, the CDR3 is TGTGCCAGCAGCTCTGCTCCCTGGGAGGGGTACGAGCAGTACTTC.

This chain joins TRBV12-3 or TRBV12-4 and TRBJ2-7; a possible D gene is TRBD1 (5 bases). Trimming cost V 6 bases and J 0 bases, with 12 bases left between them. CDR3 length: 14 amino acids. DNA of the CDR3: TGTGCCAGCAGGTCCCAGGGTGGCTCCTACGAGCAGTACTTC. This sequence encodes CASRSQGGSYEQYF.

This chain connects TRBV12-3 or TRBV12-4 to TRBJ2-7; D is uncertain. The tail of the sequence fits TRBJ2-5 better, so the J call may be wrong. CDR3 length: 11 residues. CDR3 nucleotides: TGTGCCAGCAGTAAACGGGAGACCCAGTACTTC. Translating it yields CASSKRETQYF.

The V gene is TRBV12-3 or TRBV12-4, the J gene TRBJ2-1; D unclear. CDR3 length equals 11 residues. V shed 3 bases and J shed 8 bases, with 5 bases lying between them. CDR3 sequence reads: CASSLTDEQFF. As DNA, the CDR3 is TGTGCCAGCAGTTTGACGGATGAGCAGTTCTTC.

V and J are TRBV20-1 and TRBJ2-5; possibly TRBD1 for D (6 bases). This CDR3 contains 15 residues. The V gene lost 5 bases and the J gene lost 5 bases, with 21 bases spanning the gap. The germline V gene encodes CDR1 DFQATT and CDR2 SNEGSKA (reference sequence). The CDR3 sequence: CSAGPYRDKGETQYF. CDR3 nucleotide sequence: TGCAGTGCTGGGCCGTACCGGGACAAGGGGGAGACCCAGTACTTC.

This chain links TRBV6-1 with TRBJ2-4; 9 bases align to TRBD1. The end of the DNA fits TRBJ2-7 better, so the J call may be wrong. This CDR3 spans 14 amino acids. Germline CDR1 is MNHNS and CDR2 is SASEGT. The CDR3 nucleotides are TGTGCCAGCATGGTCGGACAGGGGCCCTACGAGCAGTACTTC. This gives the protein CASMVGQGPYEQYF.